This paragraph reports one T cell receptor beta chain. Its recognized antigen is unknown. Base quality data are lacking; no much larger clone is found one base away. Taken from the germline V gene, the CDR1 and CDR2 loops are KGHDR and SFDVKD. V loses 3 bases, J loses 5 bases, and the germline ends lie 15 bases apart. From its cysteine to its phenylalanine, the CDR3 spans 16 amino acids. Only the CDR3 region is kept as DNA, spanning 48 bases read in frame from base 1. Participants in the prospective study were enrolled through a virtual design, were aged roughly 18 to 90 years, and lived in 24 United States geographic areas. Cohort assignment in the prospective study relied on participant-reported clinical history from a screening survey and a study questionnaire. ImmuneRACE Cohort 3 recovered participants were defined by two consecutive negative NP/OP PCR tests, healthcare professional clearance, or symptom resolution. Mobile phlebotomists in the prospective study collected whole blood, serum and a nasopharyngeal or oropharyngeal swab from every participant. Prospective study participants could optionally give additional blood draws and questionnaires over a roughly 2-month period. Blood samples from the prospective study were shipped frozen or at room temperature prior to DNA extraction.

TCRbeta CDR3 regions were amplified from genomic DNA by means of the immunoSEQ Assay, a bias-controlled multiplex PCR. For the original study's pipeline: Within the assay, amplification of reference gene primers was used to estimate how many nucleated cells each sample contained. To quantify the absolute abundance of each unique TCRbeta CDR3 rearrangement, sequence reads were collapsed and filtered. Productive Simpson clonality was computed per sample as the square root of Simpson's diversity index over productive rearrangements. The source is immuneACCESS, and TCRdb retained only in-frame sequences with V and J called. Part of the clones is not carried over; for the studies checked, unresolved V genes explain less than half of this, and the remainder is unexplained. From that table come the V and J calls and clone size; the DNA was used to work out D and trimming. This sample is represented by about 270,000 clones; 85% to 90% of them were singletons. The top ten clones comprise 2% to 3% of the sample.

This sample is part of a study of blood T cell repertoires in COVID-19 (TCRdb year 2020). With respect to the entire study: The collaborator samples originated in the United States, Italy and Spain and spanned the acute and convalescent phases of COVID-19. The material from the prospective study consisted of cDNA or gDNA derived from T cells, B-cell-depleted T cells, or PBMCs. The dataset comprised deeply sampled blood TCRbeta repertoires from subjects exposed to, actively infected with, or recovered from COVID-19. The repertoires were released in a freely available public database meant as a resource for research on the immune response to SARS-CoV-2. Samples came from the ongoing ImmuneRACE study (first 160 participants) plus 1,254 subjects from 6 global collaborators. Sample metadata almost always included a de-identified subject ID, COVID-19 status, age in years and sex. Where available, HLA class I and class II types were taken from metadata supplied by the sample provider and were not determined by assay-based typing.

What the authors observed across the whole study: The amount of clinical and demographic metadata varied by source and participant and was provided uncurated.

What was sequenced was PBMCs or T cells enriched from blood (not recorded which). The sequence derives from a woman between 18 and 29 years old who had recovered from COVID-19. This sequence uses TRBV24-1 and TRBJ1-4; TRBD1 is a weak D gene call, 6 bases matching. The DNA sequence is TGTGCCACCAGTGATCCAGATGAGACAGGCAATGAAAAACTGTTTTTT. It codes for CATSDPDETGNEKLFF.